These 28 T cell receptor beta chains share one sample of origin, sequenced in a study of cytomegalovirus exposure and HLA in healthy donors. The primer mix had 60 Vbeta and 13 Jbeta primers. Clones were sequenced by immunoSEQ multiplex PCR, and TCRdb holds only the in-frame ones, with some missing. The sample gives 90,000 or so clones, less than 80% of which show up once; around 5.6% is in the top ten. The sequenced sample consisted of PBMCs. These receptors were obtained from a boy younger than 18 in good health and CMV-seropositive.

The CDR3 protein is CASSKEGGGGEEKLFF. The CDR3 DNA reads as TGTGCCAGCAGTAAAGAGGGCGGGGGGGGAGAGGAAAAACTGTTTTTT. V is TRBV11-2 and J is TRBJ1-4; D perhaps matches TRBD1 (5 bases). The CDR3 runs to 16 residues. The V gene lost 6 bases and the J gene lost 8 bases, with 22 bases spanning the gap. CDR1 is SGHAT and CDR2 is FQNNGV in the germline V gene.

The chain is built from TRBV5-1 and TRBJ1-4; TRBD1 is a possible D gene (5 bases). Between the trimmed V and J ends, which lost 1 base and 2 bases, there was a span of 12 bases. The CDR3 totals 16 residues. CDR1 is SGHRS, CDR2 YFSETQ, per germline. CDR3 sequence (DNA): TGCGCCAGCAGCTTGCAGGGACGGGGGACTAATGAAAAACTGTTTTTT. This codes for CASSLQGRGTNEKLFF.

The CDR3 protein is CASSQTSGRSTGELFF. The CDR3 region has the DNA TGCGCCAGCAGCCAGACTAGCGGGAGGAGCACCGGGGAGCTGTTTTTT. This rearrangement joins TRBV4-3 to TRBJ2-2; TRBD2 matches 13 bases. The CDR3 is 16 amino acids. The germline V gene encodes CDR1 LGHNA and CDR2 YSLEER. The V and J ends lost 3 bases and 4 bases, in that order; junction bases with no gene match: 2.

The CDR3 region is CASSATTLREKYEQYF. CDR3 DNA sequence: TGTGCCAGCAGCGCTACGACGCTGCGGGAGAAGTACGAGCAGTACTTC. The gene calls are TRBV6-6 and TRBJ2-7, with 7 positions matching TRBD2. This CDR3 comprises 16 residues. Germline loops: CDR1 MNHNY, CDR2 SVGAGI (reference sequence). J gave up 4 bases and V 6 bases, and 15 bases lay outside the gene matches.

The chain joins TRBV15 to TRBJ1-1; D gene ambiguous. Trimming shortened V by 5 bases and J by 5 bases, and 18 bases separated the two germline ends. The germline V gene has CDR1 LNHNV and CDR2 YYDKDF (reference sequence). The CDR3 contains 15 residues. CDR3 DNA: TGTGCCACCAGCGTAACGACGGGCGGGATGACTGAAGCTTTCTTT. As protein: CATSVTTGGMTEAFF.

This chain uses TRBV19 with TRBJ1-1; D is unresolved. The CDR3 covers 14 residues. CDR1 LNHDA and CDR2 SQIVND come from the germline V gene (reference sequence). V was trimmed by 7 bases and J by 0 bases, leaving 12 bases between them. CDR3 loop: CASTREPVNTEAFF. The CDR3 DNA is TGTGCCAGTACCCGGGAACCGGTGAACACTGAAGCTTTCTTT.

The V gene is TRBV18, the J gene TRBJ2-7; 8 bases align to TRBD1. Germline values: CDR1 KGHSH, CDR2 LQKENI. This CDR3 is 14 amino acids long. With 3 bases clipped from V and 3 bases from J, the junction kept 4 bases outside the gene matches. CDR3 nucleotide sequence: TGTGCCAGCTCACCTGGACAGGGCCTCTACGAGCAGTACTTC. The encoded protein is CASSPGQGLYEQYF.

This rearrangement joins TRBV6-1 to TRBJ1-1, with a weak D call TRBD1 (6 bases). The CDR3 runs 13 residues. Trimming took 4 bases from V and 4 from J, leaving 10 bases between them. From germline, CDR1 is MNHNS and CDR2 SASEGT. CDR3 in DNA: TGTGCCAGCAGTGGCAGGGGAGCCACTGAAGCTTTCTTT. Protein: CASSGRGATEAFF.

This clone was recorded only once. This rearrangement joins TRBV4-2 to TRBJ2-7, with 7 nucleotides matching TRBD2. Germline V gives CDR1 LGHNA, CDR2 YNFKEQ. There are 21 residues in the CDR3. V dropped 0 bases and J dropped 4; count of bases not matched to a gene: 24. Written as DNA, the CDR3 is TGTGCCAGCAGCCAAGATATTCGGGGAATTAGCGGGCCGAGAAAACGTTACGAGCAGTACTTC. It yields the protein CASSQDIRGISGPRKRYEQYF.

The chain has TRBV6-5 and TRBJ1-2, with 8 bases identical to TRBD1. The ends lost 6 bases at V and 8 bases at J; junction bases unmatched: 8. The CDR3 loop spans 13 amino acids. The germline CDR1 and CDR2 sequences are MNHEY and SVGAGI. The CDR3 sequence is CASSLGQGHGYTF. Here the CDR3 DNA reads TGTGCCAGCAGCCTTGGACAGGGACACGGCTACACCTTC.

The chain combines TRBV20-1 with TRBJ1-1, with D tentatively TRBD1 (5 bases). The CDR3 has 11 amino acids. Trimming took 3 bases from V and 6 from J, leaving 8 bases between them. The germline CDR1 and CDR2 sequences are DFQATT and SNEGSKA (reference sequence). This CDR3 is CSASTRAEAFF. As DNA, the CDR3 is TGCAGTGCTAGTACCAGGGCTGAAGCTTTCTTT.

The J gene is TRBJ2-5, the V gene TRBV6-5; D may be TRBD1 (6 bases). Germline V gene lookup returns CDR1 MNHEY and CDR2 SVGAGI. Trimming removed 6 bases at V and 5 bases at J, with 13 bases between. This CDR3 has 13 residues. This CDR3 is CASRPQGRETQYF. The CDR3 nucleotides are TGTGCCAGCAGGCCACAGGGCCGGGAGACCCAGTACTTC.

The genes are TRBV25-1 and TRBJ2-2, with 10 bases that match TRBD1. The germline V gene encodes CDR1 MGHDK and CDR2 SYGVNS. V gave up 3 bases and J gave up 5 bases; unmatched junction bases: 3. This CDR3 region has 15 residues. The CDR3 region has the DNA TGTGCCAGCAGTGACGGACAGGGGGAAACCGGGGAGCTGTTTTTT. As protein: CASSDGQGETGELFF.

This rearrangement joins TRBV7-9 to TRBJ2-3; D ambiguous. CDR3 length equals 13 residues. V dropped 1 base and J dropped 5 bases, with 7 bases sitting between them. The germline CDR1 and CDR2 sequences are SEHNR and FQNEAQ (reference sequence). CDR3 loop: CASSLVVGDTQYF. In DNA form, the CDR3 reads TGTGCCAGCAGCTTAGTAGTCGGAGATACGCAGTATTTT.

The chain joins TRBV7-6 to TRBJ2-1, with 8 bases fitting TRBD2. Germline V CDR1 and CDR2: SGHVS, FNYEAQ. The V and J ends lost 5 bases and 9 bases, in that order; junction bases with no gene match: 9. The CDR3 runs to 14 residues. The CDR3 sequence is CASSKGLVRGEQFF. The DNA of the CDR3 is TGTGCCAGCAGCAAGGGACTAGTTAGGGGTGAGCAGTTCTTC.

This sequence joins TRBV5-4 and TRBJ2-1, with 8 bases aligning to TRBD2. V was clipped by 0 bases and J by 7 bases; unmatched bases: 3. The CDR3 extends over 14 amino acids. Germline CDR1 is SGHNT and CDR2 is YYREEE (reference sequence). The DNA for the CDR3 is TGTGCCAGCAGCTTGGAACGGGGGGGGAATGAGCAGTTCTTC. This codes for CASSLERGGNEQFF.

This chain joins TRBV7-2 and TRBJ1-3; weak D call: TRBD1 (5 bases). Trimming pared 1 base from V and 2 bases from J, leaving 9 bases between. Germline V gene data show CDR1 as SGHTA and CDR2 as FQGNSA. The CDR3 has 15 residues. The DNA for the CDR3 is TGTGCCAGCAGCTTAGAGGCAGGGCCTGGAAACACCATATATTTT. Translating gives CASSLEAGPGNTIYF. Drawing the rest from reference TRBV7-2 and TRBJ1-3, the complete variable domain is GAGVSQSPSNKVTEKGKDVELRCDPISGHTALYWYRQSLGQGLEFLIYFQGNSAPDKSGLPSDRFSAERTGGSVSTLTIQRTQQEDSAVYLCASSLEAGPGNTIYFGEGSWLTVV.

The chain employs TRBV5-1 and TRBJ1-1, with D perhaps TRBD1 (5 bases). Trimming left V 4 bases short and J 4 bases short, with 14 bases between. This CDR3 spans 14 amino acids. Germline V gives CDR1 SGHRS, CDR2 YFSETQ. The CDR3 sequence: CASSRGGVSTEAFF. The CDR3 bases are TGCGCCAGCAGCCGGGGCGGGGTGAGCACTGAAGCTTTCTTT. Full variable domain (rest looked up from reference TRBV5-1 and TRBJ1-1): KAGVTQTPRYLIKTRGQQVTLSCSPISGHRSVSWYQQTPGQGLQFLFEYFSETQRNKGNFPGRFSGRQFSNSRSEMNVSTLELGDSALYLCASSRGGVSTEAFFGQGTRLTVV.

To note about this clone: One end of the junction is discordant with germline, which a read error may explain. This sequence joins TRBV7-9 and TRBJ2-7; TRBD2 might be the D (6 bases). The CDR3 consists of 12 residues. Germline V CDR1 and CDR2: SEHNR, FQNEAQ (reference sequence). CDR3 nucleotides: TGTTCCAGCAGCCCCGGAGGGGCGGGGCATAACTTC. Translated, it gives CSSSPGGAGHNF.

The chain employs TRBV19 and TRBJ1-1, with D unresolved. The CDR3 has 12 amino acids. The germline V gene encodes CDR1 LNHDA and CDR2 SQIVND (reference sequence). Trimming pared 7 bases from V and 5 bases from J, leaving 11 bases between. The CDR3 sequence: CASTAGGTEAFF. The CDR3 DNA reads as TGTGCCAGTACCGCGGGAGGGACTGAAGCTTTCTTT.

The chain couples TRBV4-1 to TRBJ2-6; D possibly corresponds to TRBD1 (5 bases). Trimming pared 6 bases from V and 4 bases from J, leaving 13 bases between. The CDR3 is made up of 15 amino acids. Germline assignment: CDR1 MGHRA and CDR2 YSYEKL. This chain's CDR3 is CASSPRVPGANVLTF. In nucleotides, the CDR3 is TGCGCCAGCAGTCCCAGGGTCCCGGGGGCCAACGTCCTGACTTTC.

This clone occurred a few times. The genes are TRBV30 and TRBJ2-7, with 9 bases aligning to TRBD2. The V gene end was trimmed by 0 bases and the J gene end by 8 bases; junction bases not matched to a gene: 11. The CDR3 is 15 amino acids. Germline V gene sequence: CDR1 GTSNPN, CDR2 SVGIG (reference sequence). In DNA form, the CDR3 reads TGTGCCTGGAGTGTACGTAAGGGACTAGCCTTTCAGCAGTACTTC. Its protein is CAWSVRKGLAFQQYF.

The rearrangement joins TRBV4-2 to TRBJ1-5; D might be TRBD1 (5 bases). Deletions cut 0 bases from V and 5 bases from J, with 14 bases between. The CDR3 loop spans 16 amino acids. The germline gives CDR1 LGHNA, CDR2 YNFKEQ. The DNA for the CDR3 is TGTGCCAGCAGCCAAGATCGGGTAGGGGCCTATCAGCCCCAGCATTTT. It translates to CASSQDRVGAYQPQHF.

The V call is TRBV4-2, the J call TRBJ2-3, with D perhaps matching TRBD2 (6 bases). CDR1 and CDR2 (germline): LGHNA, YNFKEQ. CDR3 length equals 17 residues. V was clipped by 1 base and J by 5 bases, with 19 bases between them. CDR3 DNA sequence: TGTGCCAGCAGCCAAGCGGGGGTAACGGGGTGGTTAGATACGCAGTATTTT. Encoded protein: CASSQAGVTGWLDTQYF.

This clone was counted a single time. The V gene is TRBV29-1, the J gene TRBJ2-5; TRBD2 matches at 11 bases. Germline CDR1 is SQVTM and CDR2 is ANQGSEA. The V segment lost 4 bases and the J segment 5 bases; nucleotides outside the gene matches: 6. The length of the CDR3 is 14 residues. CDR3 bases: TGCAGCGTTGGGGGGACTAGCGGAGGGGAGACCCAGTACTTC. Translated, it gives CSVGGTSGGETQYF.

The CDR3 reads CASALTGTNTEAFF. CDR3 nucleotide sequence: TGTGCCTCCGCTTTGACAGGAACGAACACTGAAGCTTTCTTT. The rearrangement joins TRBV21-1 to TRBJ1-1; TRBD1, as called in the table, went unchecked against the DNA. TRBV21-1 is a pseudogene. The CDR3 spans 14 residues.

This clone was seen more than once but under ten times. This sequence joins TRBV30 and TRBJ1-1; no definite D call. The CDR3 is 11 residues long. The germline V gene has CDR1 GTSNPN and CDR2 SVGIG (reference sequence). V lost 1 base and J lost 5, with 5 bases in between. DNA for the CDR3: TGTGCCTGGAGTGGTATGACTGAAGCTTTCTTT. It specifies CAWSGMTEAFF. Combining the CDR3 with reference TRBV30 and TRBJ1-1 gives the whole variable domain SQTIHQWPATLVQPVGSPLSLECTVEGTSNPNLYWYRQAAGRGLQLLFYSVGIGQISSEVPQNLSASRPQDRQFILSSKKLLLSDSGFYLCAWSGMTEAFFGQGTRLTVV.

This clone appeared a few times. In DNA form, the CDR3 reads TGTGCCAGCAGCTCAACACCCTACGAGCAGTACTTC. It encodes CASSSTPYEQYF. V is TRBV6-6 and J is TRBJ2-7; no definite D call. V was pared by 6 bases and J by 2 bases, with 8 bases between. This CDR3 spans 12 amino acids. Germline lookup yields CDR1 MNHNY and CDR2 SVGAGI (reference sequence).